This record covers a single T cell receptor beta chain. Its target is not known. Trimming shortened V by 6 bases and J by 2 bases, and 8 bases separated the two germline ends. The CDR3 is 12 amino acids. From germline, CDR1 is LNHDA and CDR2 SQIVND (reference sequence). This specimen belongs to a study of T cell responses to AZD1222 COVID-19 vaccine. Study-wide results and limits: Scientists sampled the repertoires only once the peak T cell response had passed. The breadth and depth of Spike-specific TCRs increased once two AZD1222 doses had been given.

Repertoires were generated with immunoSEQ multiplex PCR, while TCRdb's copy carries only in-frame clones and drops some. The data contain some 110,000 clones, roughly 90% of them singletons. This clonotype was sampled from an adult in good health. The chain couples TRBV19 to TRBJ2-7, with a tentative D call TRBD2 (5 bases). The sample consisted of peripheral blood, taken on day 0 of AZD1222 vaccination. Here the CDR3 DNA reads TGTGCCAGTAGCGGGATTACCTACGAGCAGTACTTC. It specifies CASSGITYEQYF. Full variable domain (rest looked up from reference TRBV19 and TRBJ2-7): DGGITQSPKYLFRKEGQNVTLSCEQNLNHDAMYWYRQDPGQGLRLIYYSQIVNDFQKGDIAEGYSVSREKKESFPLTVTSAQKNPTAFYLCASSGITYEQYFGPGTRLTVT.